The clone carrying this TCR beta chain was found a few times. Profiling relied on immunoSEQ multiplex PCR, and the TCRdb table lists in-frame clones only, not all of them. Here the sample spans around 76,000 clones, 80% to 90% being singletons. The data were obtained in a study of blood T cell repertoires in COVID-19. Study as a whole: COVID-19 samples collected from the United States, Italy and Spain covered acute and convalescent phases.

Per the germline V gene, CDR1 is SGHDN and CDR2 is FVKESK. The CDR3 extends over 18 amino acids. V was cut by 0 bases and J by 0 bases, with 18 bases left in between. Sequenced sample: peripheral blood. The chain recombines TRBV14 with TRBJ2-7; D is possibly TRBD2 (6 bases). The TCR was taken from a man aged 55 to 69 with acute or convalescent COVID-19. CDR3 loop: CASSQEGPWVGSSYEQYF. CDR3 nucleotides: TGTGCCAGCAGCCAAGAAGGGCCCTGGGTCGGGAGCTCCTACGAGCAGTACTTC.